What follows are 7 T cell receptor beta chains derived from one specimen sequenced in a study of cytomegalovirus exposure and HLA in healthy donors. Profiling relied on immunoSEQ multiplex PCR, and the TCRdb table lists in-frame clones only, not all of them. The sample has 110,000 to 150,000 clones; roughly nine tenths are singletons. What was sequenced was PBMCs. The receptors were gathered from a man aged 18 to 30 in good health and CMV-seronegative.

The chain carries TRBV2 and TRBJ1-3; D remains unclear. With 6 bases removed from V and 4 bases from J, the gap between germline ends came to 13 bases. CDR3 length: 14 residues. The germline V gene has CDR1 SNHLY and CDR2 FYNNEI. The CDR3 here is CASRRRVVGNTIYF. The CDR3 DNA sequence: TGTGCCAGCAGGCGGAGGGTCGTCGGAAACACCATATATTTT.

This clone was seen just once. J is TRBJ2-5 and V is TRBV7-9; 9 positions match TRBD1. V lost 4 bases and J lost 5; bases outside the gene matches: 11. CDR1 SEHNR and CDR2 FQNEAQ come from the germline V gene (reference sequence). The CDR3 totals 16 residues. CDR3 DNA sequence: TGTGCCAGCAGCTCTAAAACCGGGACAGGGCGCGAGACCCAGTACTTC. This sequence encodes CASSSKTGTGRETQYF.

CDR3 in amino acids: CASSLQGAGTYEQYV. DNA for the CDR3: TGTGCCAGCAGTTTACAGGGGGCGGGCACCTACGAGCAGTACGTC. The V and J genes are TRBV28 and TRBJ2-7; 8 bases align to TRBD1. Germline-derived CDR1 and CDR2 are MDHEN and SYDVKM. J was trimmed by 2 bases and V by 2 bases; bases with no gene match: 5. The CDR3 extends over 15 amino acids.

With respect to this clone: The junction departs from the called germline gene at one end, perhaps through a read error. The chain links TRBV13 to TRBJ2-3, with TRBD1 matching 7 bases. Germline CDR1 reads PRHDT; CDR2 reads FYEKMQ (reference sequence). CDR3 length: 12 amino acids. This CDR3 reads CASSLGKQGWHF. The CDR3 nucleotides read TGTGCCAGCAGCTTAGGAAAACAGGGGTGGCATTTT.

In its sample, this clone was seen a few times. The chain couples TRBV5-1 to TRBJ1-2, with a possible D match to TRBD1 (5 bases). The germline gives CDR1 SGHRS, CDR2 YFSETQ. This CDR3 has 12 residues. V shed 7 bases and J shed 8 bases, with 15 bases lying between them. This chain's CDR3 is CASRAGEEGYTF. The CDR3 DNA is TGCGCCAGCCGCGCGGGGGAGGAAGGCTACACCTTC.

This clone was observed once. The V call is TRBV27, the J call TRBJ1-3, with 7 bases identical to TRBD1. This CDR3 has 15 amino acids. Germline V lookup: CDR1 MNHEY, CDR2 SMNVEV (reference sequence). Trimming took 6 bases from V and 2 from J; bases not matched to a gene: 7. The CDR3 reads CASRQTGSAGNTIYF. DNA for the CDR3: TGTGCCAGCAGACAGACAGGGTCGGCTGGAAACACCATATATTTT.

This chain connects TRBV11-2 to TRBJ2-5; no definite D call. The V gene's germline CDR1 is SGHAT and CDR2 FQNNGV. The CDR3 is 12 amino acids. Trimming pared 5 bases from V and 7 bases from J, leaving 11 bases between. CDR3 residues: CASSALLMTQYF. CDR3 sequence (DNA): TGTGCCAGCAGCGCACTGCTCATGACCCAGTACTTC. The variable domain in full, completed from reference TRBV11-2 and TRBJ2-5, reads EAGVAQSPRYKIIEKRQSVAFWCNPISGHATLYWYQQILGQGPKLLIQFQNNGVVDDSQLPKDRFSAERLKGVDSTLKIQPAKLEDSAVYLCASSALLMTQYFGPGTRLLVL.